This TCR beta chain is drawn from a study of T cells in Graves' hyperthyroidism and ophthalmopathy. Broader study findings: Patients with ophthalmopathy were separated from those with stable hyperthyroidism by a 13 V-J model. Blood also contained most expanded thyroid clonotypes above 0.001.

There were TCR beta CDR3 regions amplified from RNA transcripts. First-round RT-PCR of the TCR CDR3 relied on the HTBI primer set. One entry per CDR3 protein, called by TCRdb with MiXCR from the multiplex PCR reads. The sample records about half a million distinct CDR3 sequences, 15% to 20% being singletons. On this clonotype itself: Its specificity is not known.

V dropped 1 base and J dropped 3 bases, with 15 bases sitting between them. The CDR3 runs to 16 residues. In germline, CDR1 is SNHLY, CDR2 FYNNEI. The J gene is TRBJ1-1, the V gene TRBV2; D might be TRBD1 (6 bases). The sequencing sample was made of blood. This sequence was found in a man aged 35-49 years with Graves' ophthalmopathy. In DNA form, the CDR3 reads TGTGCCAGCAGTGAAGGGGGACAATCGGGCCACACTGAAGCTTTCTTT. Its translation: CASSEGGQSGHTEAFF.